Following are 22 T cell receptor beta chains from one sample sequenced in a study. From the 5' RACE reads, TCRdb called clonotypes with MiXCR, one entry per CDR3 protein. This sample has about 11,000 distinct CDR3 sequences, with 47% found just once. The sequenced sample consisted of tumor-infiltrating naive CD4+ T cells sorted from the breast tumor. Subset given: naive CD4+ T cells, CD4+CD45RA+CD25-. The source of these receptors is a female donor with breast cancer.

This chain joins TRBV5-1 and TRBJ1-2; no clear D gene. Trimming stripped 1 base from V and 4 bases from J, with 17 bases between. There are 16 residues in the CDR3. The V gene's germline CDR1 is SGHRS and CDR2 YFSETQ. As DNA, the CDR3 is TGCGCCAGCAGCTTGTCGGGTGGCGCTACCCTCTATGGCTACACCTTC. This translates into CASSLSGGATLYGYTF.

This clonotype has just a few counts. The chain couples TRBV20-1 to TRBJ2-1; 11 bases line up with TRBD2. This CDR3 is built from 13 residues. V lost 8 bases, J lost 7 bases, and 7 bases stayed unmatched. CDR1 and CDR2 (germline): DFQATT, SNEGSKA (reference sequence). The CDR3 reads CSYAGLAENEQFF. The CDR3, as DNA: TGCAGTTACGCGGGACTAGCGGAAAATGAGCAGTTCTTC.

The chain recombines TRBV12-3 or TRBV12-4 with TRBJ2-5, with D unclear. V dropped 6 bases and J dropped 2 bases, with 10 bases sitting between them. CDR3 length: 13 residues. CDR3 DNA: TGTGCCAGCAGCCGGGCCCCACAAGAGACCCAGTACTTC. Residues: CASSRAPQETQYF.

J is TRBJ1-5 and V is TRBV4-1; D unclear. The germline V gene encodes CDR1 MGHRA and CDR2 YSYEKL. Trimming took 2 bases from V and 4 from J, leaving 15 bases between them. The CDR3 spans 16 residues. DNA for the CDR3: TGCGCCAGCAGCCAAAGGGTAGGGTCTGGAAATCAGCCCCAGCATTTT. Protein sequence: CASSQRVGSGNQPQHF.

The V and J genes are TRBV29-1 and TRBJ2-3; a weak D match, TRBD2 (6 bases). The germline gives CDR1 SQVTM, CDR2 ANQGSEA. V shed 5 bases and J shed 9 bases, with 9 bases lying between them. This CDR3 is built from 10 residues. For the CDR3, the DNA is TGCAGCGTTTCGCGGGGCACGCAGTATTTT. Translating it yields CSVSRGTQYF.

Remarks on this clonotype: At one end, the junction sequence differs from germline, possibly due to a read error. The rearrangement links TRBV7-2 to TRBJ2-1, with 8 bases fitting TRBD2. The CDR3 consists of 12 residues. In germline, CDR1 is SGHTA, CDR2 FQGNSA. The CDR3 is CASSLNSGIQDF. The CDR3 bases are TGTGCCAGCAGCCTAAATAGCGGGATCCAGGACTTC.

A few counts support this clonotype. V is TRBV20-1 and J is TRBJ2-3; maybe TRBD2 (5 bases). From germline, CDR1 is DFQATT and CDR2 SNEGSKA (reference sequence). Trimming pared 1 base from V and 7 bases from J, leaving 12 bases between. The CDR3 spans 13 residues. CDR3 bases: TGCAGTGCTAGAGGGACTTACATTAATACGCAGTATTTT. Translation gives CSARGTYINTQYF.

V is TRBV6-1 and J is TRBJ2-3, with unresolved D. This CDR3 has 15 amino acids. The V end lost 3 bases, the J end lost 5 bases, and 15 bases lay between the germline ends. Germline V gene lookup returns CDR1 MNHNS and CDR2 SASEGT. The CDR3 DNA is TGTGCCAGCAGTGAGTTTGGCCCGCGAGGAGATACGCAGTATTTT. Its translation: CASSEFGPRGDTQYF.

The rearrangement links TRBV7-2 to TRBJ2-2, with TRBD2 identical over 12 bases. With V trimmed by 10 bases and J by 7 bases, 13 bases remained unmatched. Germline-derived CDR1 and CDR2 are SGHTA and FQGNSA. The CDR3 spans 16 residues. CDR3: CANKKLAGGQGGELFF. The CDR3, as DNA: TGTGCCAACAAAAAACTAGCGGGAGGTCAGGGCGGGGAGCTGTTTTTT.

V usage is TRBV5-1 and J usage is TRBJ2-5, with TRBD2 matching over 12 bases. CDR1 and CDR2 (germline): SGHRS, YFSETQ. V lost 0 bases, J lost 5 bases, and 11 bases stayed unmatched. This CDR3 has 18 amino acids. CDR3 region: CASSLELAGGLLSETQYF. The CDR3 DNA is TGCGCCAGCAGCTTGGAACTAGCGGGAGGTCTCCTCAGCGAGACCCAGTACTTC.

The CDR3: CSARGRTIYNEQFF. The CDR3 DNA follows: TGCAGTGCTAGAGGGCGGACCATCTACAATGAGCAGTTCTTC. The chain has TRBV20-1 and TRBJ2-1, with D uncertain. V lost 1 base, J lost 3 bases, and 10 bases lay in between. The CDR3 is 14 amino acids. CDR1 and CDR2 from the germline V gene are DFQATT and SNEGSKA (reference sequence).

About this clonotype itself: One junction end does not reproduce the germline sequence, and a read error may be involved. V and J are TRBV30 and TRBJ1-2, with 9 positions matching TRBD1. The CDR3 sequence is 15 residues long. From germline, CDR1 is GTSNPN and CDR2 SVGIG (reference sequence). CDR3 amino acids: CAWGSGQGSNYGYTF. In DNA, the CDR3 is TGCGCCTGGGGGTCGGGACAGGGATCTAACTATGGCTACACCTTC.

The CDR3 spells CASSPHRAAVSGNSPLHF. CDR3 in DNA: TGTGCCAGCAGCCCCCACCGGGCTGCGGTATCCGGTAATTCACCCCTCCACTTT. This sequence joins TRBV7-2 and TRBJ1-6; D ambiguous. Germline V gene sequence: CDR1 SGHTA, CDR2 FQGNSA. The ends were cut back, 5 bases at V and 6 bases at J, with 23 bases in the middle. The CDR3 runs 18 residues.

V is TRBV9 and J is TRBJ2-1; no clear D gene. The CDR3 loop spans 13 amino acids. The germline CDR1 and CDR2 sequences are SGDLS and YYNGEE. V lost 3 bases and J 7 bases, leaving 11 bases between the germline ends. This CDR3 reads CASSADVLNEQFF. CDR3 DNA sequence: TGTGCCAGCAGCGCAGACGTTTTGAATGAGCAGTTCTTC.

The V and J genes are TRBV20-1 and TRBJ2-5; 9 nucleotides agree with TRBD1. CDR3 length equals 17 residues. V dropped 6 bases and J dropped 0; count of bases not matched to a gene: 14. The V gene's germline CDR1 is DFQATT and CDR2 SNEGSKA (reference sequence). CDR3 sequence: CSAKDGTGLVYQETQYF. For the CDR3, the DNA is TGCAGTGCGAAGGACGGGACAGGGCTCGTGTACCAAGAGACCCAGTACTTC.

The CDR3, as DNA: TGTGCCAGCAGCTTAGCGCTAGCGGGAGCTTCGTTCTTC. It yields the protein CASSLALAGASFF. This rearrangement joins TRBV7-2 to TRBJ2-1; TRBD2 matches at 10 bases. CDR1 and CDR2 from the germline V gene are SGHTA and FQGNSA. CDR3 size: 13 residues. V lost 0 bases, J lost 15 bases, and 5 bases stayed unmatched.

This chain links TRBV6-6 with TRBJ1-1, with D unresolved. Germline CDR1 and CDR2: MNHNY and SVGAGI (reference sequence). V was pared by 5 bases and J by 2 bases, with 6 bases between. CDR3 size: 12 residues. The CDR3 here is CASSGFNTEAFF. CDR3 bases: TGTGCCAGCAGTGGGTTCAACACTGAAGCTTTCTTT.

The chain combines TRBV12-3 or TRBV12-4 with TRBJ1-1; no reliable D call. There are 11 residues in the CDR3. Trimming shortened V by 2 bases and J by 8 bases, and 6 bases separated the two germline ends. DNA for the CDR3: TGTGCCAGCAGTTTAACACAGGAAGCTTTCTTT. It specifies CASSLTQEAFF.

The CDR3 loop reads CASSAREPETSEQFF. As DNA, the CDR3 is TGCGCCAGCAGCGCCCGGGAGCCAGAAACAAGTGAGCAGTTCTTC. This chain connects TRBV5-1 to TRBJ2-1; possibly TRBD2 for D (6 bases). The V end was cut by 4 bases, the J end by 9 bases, with 20 bases between. CDR1 and CDR2 from the germline V gene are SGHRS and YFSETQ. The CDR3 totals 15 residues.

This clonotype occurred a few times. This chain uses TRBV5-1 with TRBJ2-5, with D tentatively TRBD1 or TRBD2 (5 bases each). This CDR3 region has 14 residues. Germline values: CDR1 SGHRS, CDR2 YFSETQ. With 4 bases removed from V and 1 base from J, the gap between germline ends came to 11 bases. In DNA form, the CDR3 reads TGCGCCAGCAGCGGGGGACCGAGCCAAGAGACCCAGTACTTC. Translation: CASSGGPSQETQYF.

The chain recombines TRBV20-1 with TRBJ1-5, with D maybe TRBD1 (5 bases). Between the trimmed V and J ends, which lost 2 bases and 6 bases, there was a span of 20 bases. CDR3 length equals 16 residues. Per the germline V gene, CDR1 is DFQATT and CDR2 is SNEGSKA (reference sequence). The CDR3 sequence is CSARPRGAVPSQPQHF. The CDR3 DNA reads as TGCAGTGCTAGACCCCGTGGGGCGGTACCTAGTCAGCCCCAGCATTTT.

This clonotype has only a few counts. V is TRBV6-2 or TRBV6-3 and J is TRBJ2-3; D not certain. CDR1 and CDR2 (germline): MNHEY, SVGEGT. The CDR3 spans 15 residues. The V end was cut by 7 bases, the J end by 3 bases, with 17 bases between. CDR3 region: CASKVVSANTDTQYF. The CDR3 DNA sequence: TGTGCCAGCAAAGTTGTCTCCGCCAATACAGATACGCAGTATTTT.